This is a list of T cell receptor beta chains from one sample in a study of blood T cell repertoires in COVID-19. The repertoire was sequenced with immunoSEQ multiplex PCR; TCRdb's copy has only in-frame clones and lacks some. The table has around 140,000 clones, about 85% seen once. Sequencing input: peripheral blood. The receptors were sampled from a human donor in a cohort sampled during active COVID-19. The CDR3 runs from the conserved cysteine through the conserved F or W. Each record gives: clone size, D gene, V gene, J gene, CDR3 DNA, CDR3 protein. D genes are given only for firm matches. A row's size may be missing; if present it is once, few, many or a size class.

size: NA
D: TRBD2
V: TRBV11-2
J: TRBJ2-1
DNA: TGTGCCAGCAGCCGCGGGACTAGCGGATCCTTTTACAATGAGCAGTTCTTC
CDR3: CASSRGTSGSFYNEQFF

size: NA
D: TRBD2
V: TRBV7-2
J: TRBJ2-1
DNA: TGTGCCAGCAGCTCGGCGGGAGTCTCCTACAATGAGCAGTTCTTC
CDR3: CASSSAGVSYNEQFF

size: NA
D: TRBD1
V: TRBV28
J: TRBJ2-3
DNA: TGTGCCAGCAGTCCGACAGGGGGCGCGGGAGATACGCAGTATTTT
CDR3: CASSPTGGAGDTQYF

size: few
D: NA
V: TRBV6-6
J: TRBJ2-1
DNA: TGTGCCAGCAGTTACGCTTCCCGGGGTGATTACAATGAGCAGTTCTTC
CDR3: CASSYASRGDYNEQFF

size: NA
D: NA
V: TRBV7-2
J: TRBJ1-1
DNA: TGTGCCAGCAGCCCAGGGGCCCTCATGAGAGCATTATTT
CDR3: CASSPGALMRALF

size: NA
D: NA
V: TRBV9
J: TRBJ1-4
DNA: TGTGCCAGCAGCGTAGACAGTTCCCAGGGGGAAAAACTGTTTTTT
CDR3: CASSVDSSQGEKLFF

size: once
D: TRBD2
V: TRBV5-1
J: TRBJ2-5
DNA: TGCGCCAGCAGCCTGATCCCTAGCGGGAGCTCGGGGGAGACCCAGTACTTC
CDR3: CASSLIPSGSSGETQYF

size: NA
D: NA
V: TRBV4-2
J: TRBJ2-5
DNA: TGTGCCAGCAGCCAAGATGGAGCCCGGCAGGGAGAGACCCAGTACTTC
CDR3: CASSQDGARQGETQYF

size: once
D: TRBD2
V: TRBV9
J: TRBJ2-1
DNA: TGTGCCAGCAGCGTTAGCGGGAGGGCCTTGGGCAATGAGCAGTTCTTC
CDR3: CASSVSGRALGNEQFF

size: NA
D: TRBD1
V: TRBV5-1
J: TRBJ1-1
DNA: TGCGCCAGCAGCGTGGTGGGGACAGGGGACACTGAAGCTTTCTTT
CDR3: CASSVVGTGDTEAFF

size: NA
D: NA
V: TRBV6-5
J: TRBJ1-6
DNA: TGTGCCAGCAGCCCGGACAGCTATAATTCACCCCTCCACTTT
CDR3: CASSPDSYNSPLHF

size: NA
D: NA
V: TRBV6-6
J: TRBJ1-1
DNA: TGTGCCAGCAGTTACGGGGGGGGCACTGAAGCTTTCTTT
CDR3: CASSYGGGTEAFF

size: NA
D: TRBD1
V: TRBV29-1
J: TRBJ1-2
DNA: TGCAGCGGGGAAGGGGGCGGTGGCTACACCTTC
CDR3: CSGEGGGGYTF

size: NA
D: TRBD2
V: TRBV19
J: TRBJ2-3
DNA: TGTGCCAGTAGTTTAACGGGAGGGCCAAATACGCAGTATTTT
CDR3: CASSLTGGPNTQYF

size: NA
D: TRBD1
V: TRBV14
J: TRBJ1-2
DNA: TGTGCCAGCAGCCGGTCCGGGACAGCATATGGCTACACCTTC
CDR3: CASSRSGTAYGYTF

size: NA
D: TRBD1
V: TRBV3-1/TRBV3-2
J: TRBJ1-2
DNA: TGTGCCAGCAGCCTTCGACAGGGGTGGAACTATGGCTACACCTTC
CDR3: CASSLRQGWNYGYTF

size: once
D: TRBD1
V: TRBV6-5
J: TRBJ2-1
DNA: TGTGCCAGCAGTTACGGGGACAGCTCCTACAATGAGCAGTTCTTC
CDR3: CASSYGDSSYNEQFF

size: NA
D: NA
V: TRBV20-1
J: TRBJ1-1
DNA: TGCAGTGCTAGAGGTGACACCGAAGCTTTCTTT
CDR3: CSARGDTEAFF

size: NA
D: NA
V: TRBV6-5
J: TRBJ1-1
DNA: TGTGCCAGCAGTTACCGCCCCGGGGGGCTGAACACTGAAGCTTTCTTT
CDR3: CASSYRPGGLNTEAFF

size: NA
D: NA
V: TRBV7-2
J: TRBJ2-7
DNA: TGTGCCAGCAGCTATTTAACGGGACTCAGTTACGAGCAGTACTTC
CDR3: CASSYLTGLSYEQYF

size: NA
D: NA
V: TRBV27
J: TRBJ2-2
DNA: TGTGCCAGCAGTGTCAGGCCGGCCGGGGAGCTGTTTTTT
CDR3: CASSVRPAGELFF

size: NA
D: TRBD2
V: TRBV29-1
J: TRBJ2-1
DNA: TGCAGCGTTGAAGGTTGGACTAGCGGGAGTTTTGGTGAGCAGTTCTTC
CDR3: CSVEGWTSGSFGEQFF

size: NA
D: TRBD2
V: TRBV18
J: TRBJ2-1
DNA: TGTGCCAGCTCACCAGGTAGCGGGAGGGCCAATGAGCAGTTCTTC
CDR3: CASSPGSGRANEQFF

size: NA
D: TRBD2
V: TRBV2
J: TRBJ2-3
DNA: TGTGCCAGCAACCGACTAGCGGGAGGGCCCACAGATACGCAGTATTTT
CDR3: CASNRLAGGPTDTQYF

size: NA
D: NA
V: TRBV7-9
J: TRBJ2-3
DNA: TGTGCCAGCAGTCAGGGGGATACGCAGTATTTT
CDR3: CASSQGDTQYF

size: NA
D: NA
V: TRBV18
J: TRBJ1-2
DNA: TGTGCCAGCTCACCGGGGGGGCGCTACTATGGCTACACCTTC
CDR3: CASSPGGRYYGYTF

size: NA
D: NA
V: TRBV18
J: TRBJ1-1
DNA: TGTGCCAGCTCACCACTCCAGGTCGGACACGCGGTCACTGAAGCTTTCTTT
CDR3: CASSPLQVGHAVTEAFF

size: NA
D: NA
V: TRBV19
J: TRBJ1-2
DNA: TGTGCCAGTAGTATAGGAGGGCGGGGGAGGCCCTATGGCTACACCTTC
CDR3: CASSIGGRGRPYGYTF

size: NA
D: TRBD1
V: TRBV19
J: TRBJ1-1
DNA: TGTGCCAGTACTCTGATCTTAGGGACAGGGACGGAAGCTTTCTTT
CDR3: CASTLILGTGTEAFF

size: NA
D: NA
V: TRBV18
J: TRBJ2-5
DNA: TGTGCCAGCTCCGCTGCAGTACAGGGTCTTCAAGAGACCCAGTACTTC
CDR3: CASSAAVQGLQETQYF

size: few
D: NA
V: TRBV7-2
J: TRBJ1-2
DNA: TGTGCCAGCAGCTTCAGGTTTAATGGAGGCTACACCTTC
CDR3: CASSFRFNGGYTF

size: NA
D: TRBD1
V: TRBV3-1/TRBV3-2
J: TRBJ2-7
DNA: TGTGCCAGCAGTTCCGGGACAGGGAGTTTCAACGAGCAGTACTTC
CDR3: CASSSGTGSFNEQYF

size: few
D: TRBD1
V: TRBV5-1
J: TRBJ2-7
DNA: TGCGCCAGCAGCGGGGGACAGGGGCCCTACGAGCAGTACTTC
CDR3: CASSGGQGPYEQYF

size: few
D: NA
V: TRBV3-1/TRBV3-2
J: TRBJ2-7
DNA: TGTGCCAGCAGCCAAGGTTCTAGCCGCAACGAGCAGTACTTC
CDR3: CASSQGSSRNEQYF

size: NA
D: TRBD1
V: TRBV7-8
J: TRBJ2-7
DNA: TGTGCCAGCAGCTCATGGACAGGAACCTACGAGCAGTACTTC
CDR3: CASSSWTGTYEQYF

size: NA
D: TRBD2
V: TRBV6-5
J: TRBJ2-7
DNA: TGTGCCAGCAGTCCCCCCTCGGGGGGGGCCTACGAGCAGTACTTC
CDR3: CASSPPSGGAYEQYF

size: NA
D: TRBD1
V: TRBV5-1
J: TRBJ1-4
DNA: TGCGCCAGCAGCTTGGATCCAGGGGGCGTGAATGAAAAACTGTTTTTT
CDR3: CASSLDPGGVNEKLFF